These T cell receptor beta chains were read from a single sample in a study of response to subunit inactivated influenza vaccine. TCRdb reanalysed the RT-PCR reads using MiXCR and keeps one entry per CDR3 protein. This table has 700,000 to 900,000 distinct CDR3 sequences, 20% to 25% appearing once. The material was PBMCs from blood, obtained roughly 5 days after vaccination. Receptor source: a man between 50 and 59 years old who received an inactivated influenza vaccine. Each CDR3 is given with its conserved first and last residue. D genes are given only for firm matches. Size is omitted from some rows. Given values are once, few, many or a class for expanded clones.

V gene,J gene,D gene,clone size,CDR3 protein,CDR3 DNA
TRBV5-1,TRBJ2-1,TRBD2,NA,CASSLDTSGGYNEQFF,TGCGCCAGCAGCTTGGATACTAGCGGGGGTTACAATGAGCAGTTCTTC
TRBV29-1,TRBJ2-2,NA,NA,CSAGQSGELFF,TGCAGCGCCGGACAGTCCGGCGAGCTGTTTTTT
TRBV3-1,TRBJ1-5,TRBD1,NA,CASSPDPTGQGSQPQHF,TGTGCCAGCAGCCCCGATCCGACGGGACAGGGAAGTCAGCCCCAGCATTTT
TRBV10-3,TRBJ2-1,TRBD2,NA,CAISESIGTSGKREQFF,TGTGCCATCAGTGAGTCGATCGGGACTAGCGGGAAACGTGAGCAGTTCTTC
TRBV6-2/TRBV6-3,TRBJ2-5,TRBD1,NA,CASSSDRDQRETQYF,TGTGCCAGCAGTTCTGACAGGGACCAGAGGGAGACCCAGTACTTC
TRBV27,TRBJ2-1,TRBD2,NA,CASSLAGDHYNEQFF,TGTGCCAGCAGTTTAGCGGGGGATCATTACAATGAGCAGTTCTTC
TRBV5-4,TRBJ2-1,TRBD1,few,CASSYGTGGTNEQFF,TGTGCCAGCAGCTACGGGACAGGGGGTACCAATGAGCAGTTCTTC
TRBV5-6,TRBJ2-7,TRBD1,many,CASSLGPETGLHYEQYF,TGTGCCAGCAGCTTGGGGCCCGAGACAGGGTTGCACTACGAGCAGTACTTC
TRBV24-1,TRBJ2-1,TRBD1,NA,CATSDLTGGNEQFF,TGTGCCACCAGTGACCTGACAGGGGGTAATGAGCAGTTCTTC
TRBV6-2/TRBV6-3,TRBJ2-2,TRBD2,NA,CASTLLAGNTGELFF,TGTGCCAGCACCCTTTTAGCGGGGAACACCGGGGAGCTGTTTTTT
TRBV6-5,TRBJ1-4,NA,few,CASSSGRVEKLFF,TGTGCCAGCAGTTCCGGAAGAGTCGAAAAACTGTTTTTT
TRBV4-3,TRBJ1-2,TRBD1,few,CASSQDPSGQGAQGYTF,TGCGCCAGCAGCCAAGACCCGAGTGGACAGGGGGCGCAGGGCTACACCTTC
TRBV7-6,TRBJ2-7,NA,NA,CASSSSRMNTYEQYF,TGTGCCAGCAGCTCAAGCCGGATGAACACCTACGAGCAGTACTTC
TRBV5-1,TRBJ2-1,TRBD1,NA,CASSLVDRGRDEQFF,TGCGCCAGCAGCTTGGTGGACAGGGGTAGGGATGAGCAGTTCTTC
TRBV6-2/TRBV6-3,TRBJ2-7,NA,NA,CASRSDRLFYEQYF,TGTGCCAGCAGAAGCGACAGATTGTTTTACGAGCAGTACTTC
TRBV7-9,TRBJ2-5,NA,NA,CASSLEGSYGETQYF,TGTGCCAGCAGCTTAGAAGGCAGCTACGGAGAGACCCAGTACTTC
TRBV20-1,TRBJ2-3,TRBD1,NA,CSAPTRTGGADTQYF,TGCAGTGCTCCGACCAGGACAGGGGGCGCAGATACGCAGTATTTT
TRBV9,TRBJ2-1,NA,NA,CASSTRQVTYNEQFF,TGTGCCAGCAGCACCCGACAGGTTACCTACAATGAGCAGTTCTTC
TRBV10-3,TRBJ2-1,NA,few,CAISETLGGEQFF,TGTGCCATCAGTGAGACCCTGGGGGGTGAGCAGTTCTTC
TRBV5-6,TRBJ2-1,NA,many,CASSLESSNEQFF,TGTGCCAGCAGCTTGGAGTCGAGCAATGAGCAGTTCTTC
TRBV25-1,TRBJ1-1,TRBD1,NA,CASSENGRGTGGGNTEAFF,TGTGCCAGCAGTGAAAACGGTAGGGGGACAGGGGGCGGGAACACTGAAGCTTTCTTT
TRBV28,TRBJ1-4,TRBD1,few,CASSTPEGAEKLFF,TGTGCCAGCAGCACCCCCGAGGGGGCCGAAAAACTGTTTTTT
TRBV11-2,TRBJ1-4,TRBD1,NA,CASSSDRGLEKLFF,TGTGCCAGCAGCTCGGACAGGGGGCTTGAAAAACTGTTTTTT
TRBV12-3/TRBV12-4,TRBJ2-3,TRBD2,NA,CASSPGTSGSAADTQYF,TGTGCCAGCAGCCCCGGGACTAGCGGGAGCGCGGCAGATACGCAGTATTTT
TRBV5-1,TRBJ2-7,TRBD2,NA,CASTGEGEQYF,TGCGCCAGCACGGGGGAGGGAGAGCAGTACTTC
TRBV5-1,TRBJ2-4,NA,few,CASSLLVGTAKNIQYF,TGCGCCAGCAGCTTGCTGGTGGGTACCGCCAAAAACATTCAGTACTTC
TRBV7-9,TRBJ2-2,TRBD1,many,CASSLGTGAAGELFF,TGTGCCAGCAGCTTAGGGACAGGCGCCGCCGGGGAGCTGTTTTTT
TRBV12-3/TRBV12-4,TRBJ1-5,NA,NA,CASSLATGAPQHF,TGTGCCAGCAGTTTGGCCACGGGGGCACCACAGCATTTT
TRBV12-3/TRBV12-4,TRBJ1-1,TRBD1,many,CASRGQAVKSTEAFF,TGTGCCAGCAGGGGACAGGCGGTTAAGAGCACTGAAGCTTTCTTT
TRBV6-2/TRBV6-3,TRBJ2-1,NA,NA,CAASTGLAINEQFF,TGTGCCGCCTCCACCGGGCTGGCAATCAATGAGCAGTTCTTC
TRBV7-8,TRBJ2-1,NA,few,CASSSPRGSYNEQFF,TGTGCCAGCAGCTCGCCAAGGGGTTCCTACAATGAGCAGTTCTTC
TRBV5-1,TRBJ2-6,NA,NA,CASSAEGTGANVLTF,TGCGCCAGCAGCGCCGAGGGAACTGGGGCCAACGTCCTGACTTTC
TRBV9,TRBJ2-7,NA,NA,CASSVQGNGVNEQYF,TGTGCCAGCAGCGTACAGGGAAACGGGGTAAACGAGCAGTACTTC
TRBV7-3,TRBJ2-1,TRBD2,NA,CASSLISGAFQEQFF,TGTGCCAGCAGCCTTATTAGCGGGGCCTTCCAGGAGCAGTTCTTC
TRBV7-9,TRBJ2-3,NA,NA,CASSLGVGASTDTQYF,TGTGCCAGCAGCTTAGGAGTAGGGGCTAGCACAGATACGCAGTATTTT
TRBV6-1,TRBJ2-5,TRBD1,few,CASRRGQGPQETQYF,TGTGCCAGCAGGAGGGGACAGGGGCCCCAGGAGACCCAGTACTTC
TRBV7-9,TRBJ1-6,NA,few,CASSRESKGSPLHF,TGTGCCAGCAGCCGTGAATCGAAGGGATCACCCCTCCACTTT
TRBV4-3,TRBJ2-1,TRBD2,NA,CASSQDPAGGYNEQFF,TGCGCCAGCAGCCAAGATCCAGCGGGAGGTTACAATGAGCAGTTCTTC
TRBV25-1,TRBJ2-2,TRBD1,NA,CASTRTGGLIGELFF,TGTGCCAGCACCCGGACAGGGGGTCTGATCGGGGAGCTGTTTTTT
TRBV24-1,TRBJ2-1,NA,few,CATSAKGGNEQFF,TGTGCCACCAGTGCAAAGGGAGGCAATGAGCAGTTCTTC
TRBV6-5,TRBJ1-5,TRBD1,many,CASSYSDRNLYSNQPQHF,TGTGCCAGCAGTTACTCGGACAGGAACTTATATAGCAATCAGCCCCAGCATTTT
TRBV4-3,TRBJ1-3,NA,few,CASSQAILGTGSGNTIYF,TGCGCCAGCAGCCAAGCTATTCTGGGTACAGGCTCTGGAAACACCATATATTTT
TRBV20-1,TRBJ2-1,TRBD2,few,CSARDRGAGINEQFF,TGCAGTGCTAGAGATCGGGGAGCGGGGATTAATGAGCAGTTCTTC
TRBV20-1,TRBJ2-5,NA,few,CSGADQAGQIRTQYF,TGCAGTGGAGCGGACCAAGCGGGACAGATCAGGACCCAGTACTTC
TRBV5-6,TRBJ1-1,NA,NA,CASSLWVTEAFF,TGTGCCAGCAGCTTGTGGGTCACTGAAGCTTTCTTT
TRBV20-1,TRBJ2-1,TRBD2,NA,CSASEGLAGPYNEQFF,TGCAGTGCTAGTGAGGGACTAGCGGGACCCTACAATGAGCAGTTCTTC
TRBV7-9,TRBJ1-2,NA,NA,CASSIRGSYGYTF,TGTGCCAGCAGCATTAGGGGCAGCTATGGCTACACCTTC
TRBV10-3,TRBJ2-3,TRBD2,NA,CAFGGDSTDTQYF,TGTGCCTTCGGGGGGGATAGCACAGATACGCAGTATTTT
TRBV12-3/TRBV12-4,TRBJ1-1,TRBD1,few,CASSSHRGGLSEAFF,TGTGCCAGCAGTTCCCACAGGGGTGGCTTATCTGAAGCTTTCTTT
TRBV29-1,TRBJ2-3,NA,NA,CSARTQGVGTDTQYF,TGCAGCGCACGGACACAGGGAGTAGGCACAGATACGCAGTATTTT
TRBV12-3/TRBV12-4,TRBJ2-2,NA,many,CASSELSITGELFF,TGTGCCAGCAGCGAACTATCGATCACCGGGGAGCTGTTTTTT
TRBV4-3,TRBJ1-1,TRBD1,NA,CASSLHRGQKAFF,TGCGCCAGCAGCCTTCACAGGGGACAGAAAGCTTTCTTT
TRBV15,TRBJ2-2,NA,many,CATSRDSGHTGELFF,TGTGCCACCAGCAGAGATAGTGGTCACACCGGGGAGCTGTTTTTT
TRBV5-1,TRBJ2-5,NA,NA,CASSPGRNQETQYF,TGCGCCAGCAGCCCAGGACGGAACCAAGAGACCCAGTACTTC
TRBV18,TRBJ1-1,TRBD1,once,CASSPRDRGREGTEAFF,TGTGCCAGCTCACCACGGGACAGGGGGCGGGAGGGCACTGAAGCTTTCTTT